This TCR beta chain is from a study of blood T cell repertoires in COVID-19. Across the study: The origin of the acute and convalescent COVID-19 samples was the United States, Italy and Spain. The analysed material was cDNA or gDNA that came from T cells, B-cell-depleted T cells, or PBMCs.

TCRdb's copy holds only in-frame clones and misses some; the assay was immunoSEQ multiplex PCR. The sample lists about 140,000 clones, approximately 80% occurring once. The sequenced material came from peripheral blood. The sequence was collected from a woman older than 75 with active or convalescent COVID-19.

The CDR3 loop is CASSYSIENSPLHF. The CDR3 DNA reads TGTGCCAGCAGTTATTCGATAGAGAATTCACCCCTCCACTTT. This chain uses TRBV6-5 with TRBJ1-6; no definite D call. Trimming removed 3 bases from V and 7 bases from J, with 10 bases in between. Per germline, CDR1 MNHEY and CDR2 SVGAGI. This CDR3 spans 14 amino acids.